Sequencing of this T cell receptor (beta chain) was carried out in a study of CD8+ T cells in alopecia areata. This clone showed up just a few times. Its antigen remains unidentified. General observations from the study: Especially in alopecia totalis/universalis, lesional scalp showed greater clonality than normal scalp did. Alphabeta T cells residing in normal skin are also sequenced in scalp samples. Possibly as an HLA-related effect, TCR sharing across patients appeared less clear than in mice.

This CDR3 contains 15 residues. V was clipped by 2 bases and J by 6 bases, with 16 bases between them. Germline V CDR1 and CDR2: SNHLY, FYNNEI. PBMCs yielded sorted CD4+ and CD8+ T cells. Extracted RNA was reverse transcribed, and the resulting cDNA served as sequencing template. Repertoires were generated with immunoSEQ multiplex PCR, while TCRdb's copy carries only in-frame clones and drops some. The repertoire consists of 150,000 or so clones, with around 54% occurring once and the leading ten covering less than 5%. This receptor was obtained from a human donor in good health. Sequenced sample: CD4+ T cells sorted from blood. The chain combines TRBV2 with TRBJ1-1, with D possibly matching TRBD1 (6 bases). The DNA of the CDR3 is TGTGCCAGCAGTGAAAGGGACACCCCCAACCCTGAAGCTTTCTTT. Its translation is CASSERDTPNPEAFF. Full variable domain (missing parts from reference TRBV2 and TRBJ1-1): EPEVTQTPSHQVTQMGQEVILRCVPISNHLYFYWYRQILGQKVEFLVSFYNNEISEKSEIFDDQFSVERPDGSNFTLKIRSTKLEDSAMYFCASSERDTPNPEAFFGQGTRLTVV.